The sequence of this T cell receptor (beta chain) was determined in a study of human T cells and chemical hapten exposure (dated by TCRdb to 2020 to 2023). Looking at the study overall: For sensitization, 2% DPC in acetone was applied to a 2 cm by 2 cm area of upper inner arm skin. Weekly therapeutic DPC doses were additionally applied to the scalp of patients throughout the approximately 23-week study period. Patch tests used Finn chambers with 0.01% DPC on the upper back, scored after 6 days by International Contact Dermatitis Research Group standards. The mostly female patient cohort included alopecia areata with under or over 50% scalp involvement, alopecia totalis and alopecia universalis. Libraries were pooled for sequencing, and variation in per-sample TCR yields was attributed mainly to small differences in library volumes within the pool. In alopecia patients, the study followed how the peripheral blood TCR repertoire changed in vivo over primary and secondary sensitization to diphenylcyclopropenone (DPC), a hapten. Patient blood was sampled pre-sensitization (week 0) and at 2, 6 and about 24 weeks after DPC sensitization. For TCR sequencing, blood came from some 31 alopecia patients at anywhere from one to four time points (pre-sensitization, 2, 6 and 24 weeks). The research as a whole found: The number of TCRs above 1 in 1000 frequency did not change with DPC sensitization; there was no evidence of global repertoire structure alterations. Compared with pre-sensitization or healthy control sets, expanded TCRs formed significantly more large CDR3 similarity clusters, which is consistent with antigen-driven responses. Patch test score was positively correlated with the number of PT1 expanded TCRs, with significance at thresholds 8, 16 and 32 but not at 4. Repeated subsampling changed both the strength of the expansion versus patch-test correlation and the threshold at which the correlation became significant. Because every patient had alopecia, a presumed autoimmune disease, the patients' immune response might differ from that of healthy individuals.

What the time point label conveys for this sample: patch test 2, 6 weeks after DPC sensitization. The treatment or condition label corresponds to: therapeutic diphenylcyclopropenone sensitization with weekly scalp DPC. At every patch-test visit, the blood draw took place before the patch test was put on. Patients were eligible if aged 18 to 70, diagnosed with alopecia and judged suitable for DPC therapy, and pregnant patients were excluded. Total RNA was extracted from unfractionated whole blood collected in Tempus Blood RNA tubes. This clonotype was observed many times. The target of this receptor is not known. No quality values exist for individual bases; no much larger clone is one base distant. The CDR3 numbers 15 residues from cysteine through phenylalanine. Of the read, only the CDR3 DNA is kept; its 45 bases are in frame from base 1. CDR1 and CDR2 are drawn from the germline V gene: MDHEN, SYDVKM. V is shortened by 10 bases, J by 2 bases, and the region joining them spans 17 bases.

Library preparation employed RACE. The data were produced on a NextSeq 500. During library preparation, unique molecular identifiers were attached to individual cDNA molecules so that TCRs could be counted in a quantitative, reproducible way. For every blood RNA sample, sequencing covered both the TCR alpha and TCR beta chains. As for the original processing: The median number of TCRs per sample was some 100,000, ranging from 23,224 to 690,600. The Decombinator software suite was used to annotate V, J and CDR3 in the TCR reads. Every sample was subsampled to the same number of TCRs (28,000) for the PS versus PT1 abundance plots. TCRs were defined as expanded if absent before sensitization and observed at least eight times at the 2-week time point. In TCRdb, the public reads were trimmed at Q25 with fastp and aligned with MiXCR, with productive beta chains retained. All rows with the same CDR3 protein become a single entry with the most common DNA and genes. TCRdb's processing, not the study's, gives the V and J calls here. In this sample the table shows 89,000 or so distinct CDR3 sequences, more than 6.5% of which occur a single time. Together, the top ten hold 1% to 1.5% of the sample.

The sample here was whole blood, taken in connection with sensitization to the hapten diphenylcyclopropenone (DPC). The source is a woman aged 25 to 39 with alopecia areata. Some clones in this sample may be carry-over from other donors' samples. The rearrangement joined TRBV28 to TRBJ1-4; tentative D gene TRBD1, with 5 bases matching. In nucleotides, the sequence is TGTGCCACCCAGGGCCAGGAGGTTACTAATGAAAAACTGTTTTTT. Its protein is CATQGQEVTNEKLFF. The CDR3, completed at both ends by the reference TRBV28 and TRBJ1-4 genes, gives the full variable domain DVKVTQSSRYLVKRTGEKVFLECVQDMDHENMFWYRQDPGLGLRLIYFSYDVKMKEKGDIPEGYSVSREKKERFSLILESASTNQTSMYLCATQGQEVTNEKLFFGSGTQLSVL.